This is a list of T cell receptor beta chains from one sample in a study of blood T cell repertoires in COVID-19. Here immunoSEQ multiplex PCR was the method, and the copy in TCRdb shows in-frame clones only, minus some. The table includes a few hundred thousand clones, about 80% detected once. The sample comprised PBMCs or T cells enriched from blood (not recorded which). Every receptor here comes from a man aged 40-50 years who had recovered from COVID-19. Each CDR3 is given with its conserved first and last residue. The D gene is left open where the match is weak. For some rows the clone size is stated as once, few or many, or as a class when expanded; others skip it.

clone size,V gene,J gene,D gene,CDR3 protein,CDR3 DNA
-,TRBV7-6,TRBJ2-5,-,CASSRPAGAGWETQYF,TGTGCCAGCAGCCGTCCCGCAGGGGCAGGGTGGGAGACCCAGTACTTC
-,TRBV7-2,TRBJ1-5,-,CASSLSTGSNQPQHF,TGTGCCAGCAGCCTTAGTACTGGTAGCAATCAGCCCCAGCATTTT
once,TRBV7-6,TRBJ2-3,TRBD2,CASSLAGGLGDTQYF,TGTGCCAGCAGTCTAGCGGGAGGTTTGGGAGATACGCAGTATTTT
-,TRBV6-5,TRBJ2-1,TRBD2,CASRSGTTNNEQFF,TGTGCCAGCAGATCCGGGACTACCAACAATGAGCAGTTCTTC
few,TRBV6-5,TRBJ1-2,-,CASSYTGGSVGYGYTF,TGTGCCAGCAGTTATACCGGGGGTTCGGTTGGTTATGGCTACACCTTC
-,TRBV18,TRBJ2-7,TRBD1,CASSPGQGLYEQYF,TGTGCCAGCTCACCCGGACAGGGGTTGTACGAGCAGTACTTC
-,TRBV20-1,TRBJ2-7,-,CSASKSSSSYEQYF,TGCAGTGCTAGTAAGTCGTCGTCTAGCTACGAGCAGTACTTC
-,TRBV19,TRBJ2-3,TRBD1,CASNTGGLRGDTQYF,TGTGCCAGTAATACAGGGGGCTTAAGGGGAGATACGCAGTATTTT
-,TRBV10-3,TRBJ2-7,TRBD1,CAISDPDRGTYEQYF,TGTGCCATCAGTGACCCGGACAGGGGGACTTACGAGCAGTACTTC
-,TRBV18,TRBJ2-3,-,CASSRTQGTDTQYF,TGTGCCAGCTCCCGAACTCAGGGGACAGATACGCAGTATTTT
once,TRBV5-4,TRBJ1-5,TRBD1,CASSRTGGGNQPQHF,TGTGCCAGCAGCAGAACAGGGGGAGGCAATCAGCCCCAGCATTTT
-,TRBV28,TRBJ1-2,-,CASTSGVYGYTF,TGTGCCAGCACTTCAGGGGTCTATGGCTACACCTTC
-,TRBV29-1,TRBJ2-3,-,CSVEGVGAADTQYF,TGCAGCGTTGAAGGGGTAGGAGCGGCAGATACGCAGTATTTT
-,TRBV5-1,TRBJ2-2,-,CASSLEGPRDTGELFF,TGCGCCAGCAGCTTGGAGGGCCCCAGGGACACCGGGGAGCTGTTTTTT
-,TRBV4-2,TRBJ2-1,TRBD2,CASSQLAGGNEQFF,TGTGCCAGCAGCCAACTAGCGGGGGGCAATGAGCAGTTCTTC